This T cell receptor beta chain is from a study of regulatory T cells in long-lasting Graves disease. Study-wide background: Less than 3 months of antithyroid drugs had been taken by newly diagnosed Graves' patients. General study points: Persistent patients had more shared public clonotypes (around 2,500) than new patients (around 1,000).

The CDR3 contains 15 residues. CDR1 and CDR2 (germline): LGHDT, YNNKEL (reference sequence). A note on this clonotype: What it binds is not known.

Relying on iRepertoire HTBI primers and Arm-PCR of CDR3 regions, the team built TCR beta libraries. TCRdb used MiXCR to reprocess the multiplex PCR reads, holding one entry per CDR3 protein. The table shows 200,000 to 250,000 distinct CDR3 sequences, with 20% to 25% occurring only once. Regarding time point: newly diagnosed GD, antithyroid drugs for less than 3 months. Construction of the TCR library relied on RNA isolated from PBMCs. The TCR comes from a female donor with Graves disease. This chain joins TRBV3-1 and TRBJ2-1; D possibly matches TRBD1 or TRBD2 (6 bases each). The closer fit of TRBJ2-5 to the DNA end suggests the J call may be wrong. Sequenced material: peripheral blood mononuclear cells (PBMCs), taken at new diagnosis, from a patient treated with antithyroid drugs. This CDR3 is CASSQEFGGGETQYF. Written as DNA, the CDR3 is TGTGCCAGCAGCCAAGAGTTCGGGGGCGGGGAGACCCAGTACTTC.